These T cell receptor beta chains were read from a single sample in a study of early T cells in non-severe SARS-CoV-2 infection. TCRdb independently ran MiXCR on the 5' RACE reads; one entry per CDR3 protein. Here the sample spans roughly 120,000 distinct CDR3 sequences, around 13% being singletons. This specimen consisted of whole blood, obtained at baseline. All receptors come from an adult who was a healthcare worker with PCR-confirmed SARS-CoV-2 infection or an uninfected control (not recorded which). CDR3s include the opening cysteine and the closing phenylalanine or tryptophan. A D gene is named only where the DNA matches it firmly. Clone size is given for some rows only: seen once, a few or many times, or a class if the clone is expanded.

NA,TRBJ1-3,few,TRBV20-1,TGCAGTGCTAGAGATCTCGGGGGCGCCATATATTTT,CSARDLGGAIYF
TRBD2,TRBJ2-1,NA,TRBV7-9,TGTGCCAGCAGTCCTAGCGGGGGCAGATACAATGAGCAGTTCTTC,CASSPSGGRYNEQFF
NA,TRBJ1-1,many,TRBV7-6,TGTGCCAGCAGCCCTACGGAGAACACTGAAGCTTTCTTT,CASSPTENTEAFF
NA,TRBJ2-6,NA,TRBV7-9,TGTGCCAGCACTGCCGGGGCCAACGTCCTGACTTTC,CASTAGANVLTF
NA,TRBJ2-1,few,TRBV4-2,TGTGCCAGCAGCGCCCCGGAGGGGGGAGGGCATGAGCAGTTCTTC,CASSAPEGGGHEQFF
TRBD1,TRBJ1-2,NA,TRBV7-9,TGTGCCAGCAGCTACGGACAGGGGCGATACTATGGCTACACCTTC,CASSYGQGRYYGYTF
TRBD2,TRBJ2-7,NA,TRBV3-1,TGTGCCAGCAGCTGGAGCGGGAGGGCCGGCTACGAGCAGTACTTC,CASSWSGRAGYEQYF
TRBD1,TRBJ2-7,few,TRBV13,TGTGCCAGCAGCCCTTGGACAGGACCCTACGAGCAGTACTTC,CASSPWTGPYEQYF
TRBD1,TRBJ1-1,few,TRBV10-3,TGTGCCATCAAGACGACAGGGTCGGAAGCTTTCTTT,CAIKTTGSEAFF
NA,TRBJ2-2,few,TRBV20-1,TGCAGTGCTACAGTGCCGAACACCGGGGAGCTGTTTTTT,CSATVPNTGELFF
NA,TRBJ1-2,few,TRBV6-1,TGTGCCAGCAGTGAACTTAAGGCAGGGGCAAGGGATGGCTACACCTTC,CASSELKAGARDGYTF
NA,TRBJ1-2,NA,TRBV18,TGTGCCAGCTCACCACCCGACAGACCGCCCTATGGCTACACCTTC,CASSPPDRPPYGYTF
NA,TRBJ1-1,NA,TRBV7-9,TGTGCCAGCCATCTGCTAGTCAGTGGAACTGAAGCTTTCTTT,CASHLLVSGTEAFF
TRBD1,TRBJ2-7,many,TRBV5-1,TGCGCCAGCAGCTTGACGAGACAGGGGAGTTACGAGCAGTACTTC,CASSLTRQGSYEQYF
TRBD2,TRBJ2-6,NA,TRBV19,TGTGCCAGTAGTATAGACATAGCGGGGGCCAACTCTGGGGCCAACGTCCTGACTTTC,CASSIDIAGANSGANVLTF
TRBD1,TRBJ2-7,few,TRBV18,TGTGCCAGCTCACAGGCCGGGACAGTCTACGAGGAGCAGTACTTC,CASSQAGTVYEEQYF
TRBD1,TRBJ2-2,few,TRBV6-1,TGTGCCAGCAACTCGGCGGGGACAGGGAACACCGGGGAGCTGTTTTTT,CASNSAGTGNTGELFF
TRBD1,TRBJ1-4,many,TRBV5-1,TGCGCCAGCAGCCTCACAGGGGGGACTAATGAAAAACTGTTTTTT,CASSLTGGTNEKLFF
NA,TRBJ2-3,few,TRBV12-3/TRBV12-4,TGTGCCAGCAGTTTAGCTGCCACAGATACGCAGTATTTT,CASSLAATDTQYF
NA,TRBJ2-7,many,TRBV13,TGTGCCAGCAGCTTAGCGCAGGGCGTAAAAGACGAGCAGTACTTC,CASSLAQGVKDEQYF
NA,TRBJ2-1,NA,TRBV6-5,TGTGCCAGCGGGCTAGGCAATGAGCAGTTCTTC,CASGLGNEQFF
TRBD1,TRBJ1-1,NA,TRBV7-2,TGTGCCAGCAGTTTCAGGGGGGGCACGGGATGGACTGAAGCTTTCTTT,CASSFRGGTGWTEAFF
NA,TRBJ2-3,NA,TRBV29-1,TGCAGCGTTGTAGTGCCGAGCACAGATACGCAGTATTTT,CSVVVPSTDTQYF
TRBD1,TRBJ2-7,NA,TRBV6-4,TGTGCCAGCAGTGTTTCTCCGGGACAGGGGAGCTCCTACGAGCAGTACTTC,CASSVSPGQGSSYEQYF
NA,TRBJ2-1,many,TRBV2,TGTGCCACTACGGGCCAGGGCTGGAATGAGCAGTTCTTC,CATTGQGWNEQFF
TRBD2,TRBJ2-3,few,TRBV29-1,TGCAGCGCCGTTGGGGGGGGGAGCACAGATACGCAGTATTTT,CSAVGGGSTDTQYF
NA,TRBJ2-7,NA,TRBV4-1,TGCGCCAGCAGCCATCCTATCCGGAACAGGGCATCTGTCTACGAGCAGTACTTC,CASSHPIRNRASVYEQYF
TRBD1,TRBJ2-7,many,TRBV6-5,TGTGCCAGCAGCCGGGGACAGGCCTCCTACGAGCAGTACTTC,CASSRGQASYEQYF
NA,TRBJ2-3,NA,TRBV27,TGTACCAGCAGTTGGCCCCAGGGGCGGGAGAGCACAGATACGCAGTATTTT,CTSSWPQGRESTDTQYF
NA,TRBJ2-5,few,TRBV4-2,TGTGCCAGCAGCCAAGAGGCGGCGGACCAAGAGACCCAGTACTTC,CASSQEAADQETQYF
TRBD1,TRBJ2-3,NA,TRBV4-2,TGTGCCAGCAGCCTGAGACAGGGGGCGAGCACAGATACGCAGTATTTT,CASSLRQGASTDTQYF
NA,TRBJ1-1,many,TRBV5-1,TGCGCCAGCAGCTCGATAGGGGCAGGTGGAGGTACTGAAGCTTTCTTT,CASSSIGAGGGTEAFF
TRBD2,TRBJ2-1,few,TRBV27,TGTGCCAGCAGTTACTTGGGGGCGGGAGGCTACAATGAGCAGTTCTTC,CASSYLGAGGYNEQFF
NA,TRBJ1-2,many,TRBV10-3,TGTGCCATCAGGCAGGGTCCCGTTGCCTATGGCTACACCTTC,CAIRQGPVAYGYTF
NA,TRBJ1-1,few,TRBV27,TGTGCCAGCAGTTCGGGCCTTCTCGTGCCGCGAAACACTGAAGCTTTCTTT,CASSSGLLVPRNTEAFF
TRBD1,TRBJ2-2,NA,TRBV11-2,TGTGCCAGCAGCCATACAGGGGCGAACACCGGGGAGCTGTTTTTT,CASSHTGANTGELFF
NA,TRBJ1-1,NA,TRBV20-1,TGCAGTGCTAGAGATGGGGCCAAGGAGCGCACTGAAGCTTTCTTT,CSARDGAKERTEAFF
NA,TRBJ1-3,NA,TRBV4-1,TGCGCCAGCAGCCAAGAAGGGGGGTACTCTGGAAACACCATATATTTT,CASSQEGGYSGNTIYF
NA,TRBJ2-1,NA,TRBV2,TGTGCCAGCTACCGGGACATCGACAATGAGCAGTTCTTC,CASYRDIDNEQFF
NA,TRBJ1-2,many,TRBV18,TGTGCCAGCTCACCAGCGACCGACGGCTATGGCTACACCTTC,CASSPATDGYGYTF
NA,TRBJ2-7,NA,TRBV5-1,TGCGCCAGCAGCAGGGGGAGCGACGAGCAGTACTTC,CASSRGSDEQYF
TRBD1,TRBJ1-4,many,TRBV29-1,TGCAGCGTTGAGGACAGGGCTGGAAAACTGTTTTTT,CSVEDRAGKLFF
TRBD2,TRBJ2-1,NA,TRBV12-3/TRBV12-4,TGTGCCAGCACCTCCTGGGGGGGCAATGAGCAGTTCTTC,CASTSWGGNEQFF
TRBD2,TRBJ2-3,few,TRBV7-6,TGTGCCAGCAGCCCGGCGACTAGCGGGGGACCCACAGATACGCAGTATTTT,CASSPATSGGPTDTQYF
TRBD1,TRBJ1-5,few,TRBV29-1,TGCAGCGCTGGGACAGGGGATCAGCCCCAGCATTTT,CSAGTGDQPQHF
NA,TRBJ2-1,NA,TRBV7-7,TGTGCTAGCAGCCCCGGGTACTACAATGAGCAGTTCTTC,CASSPGYYNEQFF
NA,TRBJ1-5,NA,TRBV29-1,TGCAGCGGGCCGAGGACGAAGAGCAATCAGCCCCAGCATTTT,CSGPRTKSNQPQHF
NA,TRBJ2-2,few,TRBV7-6,TGTGCCAGCAGCTTAGGGGCAGTGTCAGGGGAGCTGTTTTTT,CASSLGAVSGELFF
TRBD1,TRBJ2-7,NA,TRBV30,TGTGCCTGGAGTTGGCTCAGGGGGTTTTCCGAGCAGTACTTC,CAWSWLRGFSEQYF
NA,TRBJ2-1,few,TRBV27,TGTGCCAGCAGTCGGGCTAGCCCTGGGAATGAGCAGTTCTTC,CASSRASPGNEQFF
TRBD2,TRBJ2-3,few,TRBV20-1,TGCAGTGAGGCGGCGGGAGGGGGTGCAGATACGCAGTATTTT,CSEAAGGGADTQYF
NA,TRBJ2-3,few,TRBV6-6,TGTGCCAGCACTCCTTCGCTAGGCACAGATACGCAGTATTTT,CASTPSLGTDTQYF
NA,TRBJ2-7,NA,TRBV7-6,TGTGCCAGCAGCTTTGGGCAGGGGGGCAGCTACGAGCAGTACTTC,CASSFGQGGSYEQYF
TRBD1,TRBJ1-1,NA,TRBV29-1,TGCAGCGTTCACAGGGGGACCACTGAAGCTTTCTTT,CSVHRGTTEAFF